The clone carrying this TCR beta chain was seen once. This specimen comes from a study of blood T cell repertoires in COVID-19. The method was immunoSEQ multiplex PCR; TCRdb's version includes in-frame clones alone and lacks a portion of them. This table holds some 170,000 clones, 80% to 90% found once. In germline, CDR1 is LNHDA, CDR2 SQIVND (reference sequence). V shed 4 bases, J shed 5 bases, and the junction held 3 bases outside the gene matches. The CDR3 runs 14 residues. This clonotype was obtained from a woman between 50 and 59 years old with acute or convalescent COVID-19. Sequencing was done on a sample of peripheral blood. The chain joins TRBV19 to TRBJ1-5; TRBD1 agrees at 9 bases. CDR3 DNA: TGTGCCAGTAGTAGGACAGGGGAGTATCAGCCCCAGCATTTT. It translates to CASSRTGEYQPQHF.